This T cell receptor (beta chain) was captured in a study of blood T cell repertoires in COVID-19. Study summary: Acute-phase and convalescent COVID-19 samples originated in the United States, Italy and Spain.

The authors' processing: By means of reference gene primer amplification, nucleated cell counts were estimated. Only in-frame clones appear in the TCRdb table, and some are missing; sequencing was by immunoSEQ multiplex PCR. V and J calls and clone size follow that table, whereas D and trimming were derived from the DNA. The sample consists of 300,000 or so clones, 86% of them appearing once. Germline V CDR1 and CDR2: WSHSY, SAAADI. The CDR3 extends over 19 amino acids. V trimming: 1 base; J trimming: 7 bases; junction bases outside the gene matches: 18. The receptor was derived from a woman aged 50 to 60 with acute or convalescent COVID-19. The chain carries TRBV10-2 and TRBJ1-2; 10 bases are shared with TRBD1. Sequencing was carried out using peripheral blood. The CDR3 here is CASSEFGTGVSDPGRGYTF. The CDR3 coding sequence is TGCGCCAGCAGTGAGTTCGGGACAGGGGTCTCGGACCCCGGGCGTGGCTACACCTTC.